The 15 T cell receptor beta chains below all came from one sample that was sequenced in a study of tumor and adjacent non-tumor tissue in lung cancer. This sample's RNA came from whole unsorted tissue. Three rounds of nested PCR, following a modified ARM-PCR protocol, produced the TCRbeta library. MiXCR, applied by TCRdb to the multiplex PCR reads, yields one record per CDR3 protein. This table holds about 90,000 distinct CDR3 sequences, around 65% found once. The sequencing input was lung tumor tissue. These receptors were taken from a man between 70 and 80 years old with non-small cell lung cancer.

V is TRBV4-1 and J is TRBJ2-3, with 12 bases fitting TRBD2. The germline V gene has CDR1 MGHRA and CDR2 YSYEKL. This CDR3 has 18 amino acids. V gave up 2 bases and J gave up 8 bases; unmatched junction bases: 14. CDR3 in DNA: TGCGCCAGCAGCCAATTTTATCGGGGACTAGCGGGCGCAGGTACGCAGTATTTT. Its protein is CASSQFYRGLAGAGTQYF.

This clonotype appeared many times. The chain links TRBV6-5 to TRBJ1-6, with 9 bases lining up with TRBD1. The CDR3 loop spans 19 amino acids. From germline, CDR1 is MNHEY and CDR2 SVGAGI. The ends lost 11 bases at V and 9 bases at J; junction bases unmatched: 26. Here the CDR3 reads CASPKPGQGSTGPISPLHF. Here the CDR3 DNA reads TGTGCCTCCCCAAAGCCGGGACAGGGATCCACGGGCCCAATTTCACCCCTCCACTTT.

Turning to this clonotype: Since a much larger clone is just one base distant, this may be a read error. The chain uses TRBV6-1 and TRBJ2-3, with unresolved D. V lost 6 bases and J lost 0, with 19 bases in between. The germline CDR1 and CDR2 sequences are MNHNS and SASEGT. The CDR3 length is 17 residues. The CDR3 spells CASSCQPAILSTDTQYF. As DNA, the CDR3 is TGTGCCAGCAGCTGCCAACCCGCTATTCTGAGCACAGATACGCAGTATTTT.

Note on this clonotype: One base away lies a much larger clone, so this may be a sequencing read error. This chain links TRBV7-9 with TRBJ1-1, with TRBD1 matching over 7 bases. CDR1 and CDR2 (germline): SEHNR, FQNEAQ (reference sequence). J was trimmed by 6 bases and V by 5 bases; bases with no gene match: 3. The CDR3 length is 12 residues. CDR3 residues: CASSDRDSEAFF. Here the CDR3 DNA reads TGTGCCAGCAGCGACAGGGACTCTGAAGCTTTCTTT. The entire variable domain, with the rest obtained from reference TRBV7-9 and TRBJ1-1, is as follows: DTGVSQNPRHKITKRGQNVTFRCDPISEHNRLYWYRQTLGQGPEFLTYFQNEAQLEKSRLLSDRFSAERPKGSFSTLEIQRTEQGDSAMYLCASSDRDSEAFFGQGTRLTVV.

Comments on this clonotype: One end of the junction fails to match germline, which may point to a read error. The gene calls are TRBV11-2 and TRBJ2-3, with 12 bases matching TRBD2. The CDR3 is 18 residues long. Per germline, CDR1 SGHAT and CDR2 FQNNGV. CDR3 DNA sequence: TGCACCAGCAGCTCTGGACTAGCGGGGCCCTTGAGCACAGATACGCAGTATTTT. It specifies CTSSSGLAGPLSTDTQYF.

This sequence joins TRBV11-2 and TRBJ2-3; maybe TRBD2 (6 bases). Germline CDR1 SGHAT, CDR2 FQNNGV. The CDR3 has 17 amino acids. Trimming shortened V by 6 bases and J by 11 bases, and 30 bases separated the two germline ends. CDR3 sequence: CASSGPGDLMNTDMQYF. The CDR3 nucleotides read TGTGCCAGCAGTGGCCCGGGGGACTTGATGAACACAGACATGCAGTATTTT.

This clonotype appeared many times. CDR3 sequence reads: CASSPARGQGRRWYAEAFF. As DNA, the CDR3 is TGTGCCAGCAGTCCCGCCCGAGGACAGGGGCGCAGGTGGTACGCTGAAGCTTTCTTT. This sequence joins TRBV5-8 and TRBJ1-1; the match to TRBD1 covers 9 bases. CDR1 and CDR2 from the germline V gene are SGHTS and YDEGEE. V lost 5 bases to trimming and J lost 6 bases; unmatched junction nucleotides: 23. There are 19 residues in the CDR3.

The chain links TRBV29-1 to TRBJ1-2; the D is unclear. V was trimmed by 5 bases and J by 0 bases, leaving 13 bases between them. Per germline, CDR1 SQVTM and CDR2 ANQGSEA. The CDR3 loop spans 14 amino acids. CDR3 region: CSVTRVGTNYGYTF. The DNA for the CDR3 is TGCAGCGTTACCCGAGTCGGCACTAACTATGGCTACACCTTC. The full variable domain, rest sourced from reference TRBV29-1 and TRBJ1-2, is SAVISQKPSRDICQRGTSLTIQCQVDSQVTMMFWYRQQPGQSLTLIATANQGSEATYESGFVIDKFPISRPNLTFSTLTVSNMSPEDSSIYLCSVTRVGTNYGYTFGSGTRLTVV.

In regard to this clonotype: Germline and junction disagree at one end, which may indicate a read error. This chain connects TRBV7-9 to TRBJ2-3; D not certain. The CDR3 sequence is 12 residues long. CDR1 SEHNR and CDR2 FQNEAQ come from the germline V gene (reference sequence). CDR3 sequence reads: CASSLGQNTRYF. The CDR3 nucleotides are TGTGCCAGCAGCTTAGGGCAGAATACGCGGTATTTT.

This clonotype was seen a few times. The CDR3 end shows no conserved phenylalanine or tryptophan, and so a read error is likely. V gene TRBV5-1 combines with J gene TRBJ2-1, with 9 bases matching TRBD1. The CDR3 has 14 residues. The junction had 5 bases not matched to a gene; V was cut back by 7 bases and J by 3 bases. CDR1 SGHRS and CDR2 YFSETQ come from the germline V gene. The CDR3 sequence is CASAGQGIYNEQFL. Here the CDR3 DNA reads TGCGCCAGCGCCGGACAGGGGATCTACAATGAGCAGTTCCTC.

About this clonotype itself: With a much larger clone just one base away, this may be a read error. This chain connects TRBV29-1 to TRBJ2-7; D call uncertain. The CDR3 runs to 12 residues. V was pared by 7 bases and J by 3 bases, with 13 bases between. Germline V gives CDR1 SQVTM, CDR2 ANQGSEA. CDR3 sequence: CSAEKKDYEQYF. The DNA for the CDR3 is TGCAGCGCTGAGAAAAAGGACTACGAGCAGTACTTC.

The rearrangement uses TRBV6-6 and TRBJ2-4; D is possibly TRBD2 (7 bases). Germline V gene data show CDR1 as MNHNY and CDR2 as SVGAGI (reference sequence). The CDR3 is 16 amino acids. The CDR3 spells CDSSPSGGGGKNIQYF. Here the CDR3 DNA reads TGTGACAGTAGTCCCTCGGGGGGAGGGGGAAAAAACATTCAGTACTTC.

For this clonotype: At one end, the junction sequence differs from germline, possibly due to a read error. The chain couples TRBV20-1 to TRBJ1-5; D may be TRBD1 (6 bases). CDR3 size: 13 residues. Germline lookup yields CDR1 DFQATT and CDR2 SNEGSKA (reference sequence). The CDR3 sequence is CSASRTVNQPQHF. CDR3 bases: TGCAGTGCTAGCAGGACAGTCAATCAGCCCCAACATTTT.

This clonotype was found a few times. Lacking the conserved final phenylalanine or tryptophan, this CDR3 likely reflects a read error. In DNA, the CDR3 is TGTGCCAGCTGTATGGGTGTTAGTGGGGCCAACGTCCTGACTTTA. Protein: CASCMGVSGANVLTL. The chain couples TRBV11-1 to TRBJ2-6, with D hard to call. The length of the CDR3 is 15 residues. The V and J ends lost 8 bases and 3 bases respectively, with 14 bases between them. Germline CDR1 SGHAT, CDR2 FQDESV (reference sequence).

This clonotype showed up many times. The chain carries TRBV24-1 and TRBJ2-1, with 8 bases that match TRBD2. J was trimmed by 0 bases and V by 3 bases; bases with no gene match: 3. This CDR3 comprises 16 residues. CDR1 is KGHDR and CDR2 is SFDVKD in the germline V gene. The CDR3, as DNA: TGTGCCACCAGTGATGAAGCGGGGGACTCCTACAATGAGCAGTTCTTC. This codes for CATSDEAGDSYNEQFF.